The 15 T cell receptor beta chains listed next were all sequenced from one sample in a study of CD8 T cells in ankylosing spondylitis. Study-level findings and limits: Ankylosing spondylitis blood appeared to carry a characteristic TCR beta motif of roughly 8 highly homologous variants.

No antigen has been assigned to these receptors. One entry per CDR3 protein, called by TCRdb with MiXCR from the 5' RACE reads. The table lists some 840,000 distinct CDR3 sequences, about 10% of them singletons, with 0.45% to 0.6% in the top ten. The source material was blood, either unsorted or a sorted T cell fraction (not recorded which). These receptors were obtained from a male donor with ankylosing spondylitis.

The rearrangement links TRBV27 to TRBJ1-1, with 7 bases matching TRBD1. The CDR3 loop spans 12 amino acids. The trim removed 4 bases at V and 6 bases at J, leaving 2 bases unmatched. Germline V CDR1 and CDR2: MNHEY, SMNVEV (reference sequence). CDR3 amino acids: CASSSGQAEAFF. The CDR3 nucleotides read TGTGCCAGCAGTTCCGGACAGGCTGAAGCTTTCTTT.

This clonotype was observed at least ten times. The V gene is TRBV29-1, the J gene TRBJ2-1, with 11 bases lining up with TRBD2. J was trimmed by 4 bases and V by 7 bases; bases with no gene match: 12. This CDR3 contains 16 residues. Looked up from germline, CDR1 is SQVTM and CDR2 is ANQGSEA. The CDR3 DNA reads as TGCAGCGGCCGGGTACTAGCGGGAGTGGGTTACAATGAGCAGTTCTTC. This encodes CSGRVLAGVGYNEQFF.

The V gene is TRBV24-1, the J gene TRBJ2-5; 7 bases line up with TRBD1. Per the germline V gene, CDR1 is KGHDR and CDR2 is SFDVKD. The CDR3 has 15 amino acids. V gave up 4 bases and J gave up 3 bases; unmatched junction bases: 7. The CDR3 DNA sequence: TGTGCCACCAGTGACACGGGACAGCCAAAAGAGACCCAGTACTTC. Amino acids: CATSDTGQPKETQYF.

The chain combines TRBV6-6 with TRBJ1-1; TRBD1 is a possible D gene (6 bases). This CDR3 is built from 12 residues. Trimming removed 6 bases at V and 6 bases at J, with 11 bases between. Germline-derived CDR1 and CDR2 are MNHNY and SVGAGI (reference sequence). The CDR3 protein is CASRKQGPEAFF. The CDR3 DNA reads TGTGCCAGCAGGAAACAGGGACCTGAAGCTTTCTTT.

This clonotype appeared a few times. V usage is TRBV20-1 and J usage is TRBJ1-1; D may be TRBD1 (6 bases). The CDR3 has 14 amino acids. Germline loops: CDR1 DFQATT, CDR2 SNEGSKA (reference sequence). Trimming shortened V by 3 bases and J by 5 bases, and 16 bases separated the two germline ends. The CDR3 sequence is CSARRGGRVTEAFF. The CDR3 coding sequence is TGCAGTGCTAGGAGGGGGGGTAGAGTGACTGAAGCTTTCTTT.

This clonotype has just a few counts. The rearrangement uses TRBV12-3 or TRBV12-4 and TRBJ1-6; D might be TRBD1 (5 bases). V was clipped by 2 bases and J by 10 bases, with 9 bases between them. The CDR3 covers 13 residues. CDR3 in amino acids: CASSLLGESPLHF. The CDR3 DNA follows: TGTGCCAGCAGTTTACTGGGGGAATCACCCCTCCACTTT.

This clonotype was observed a handful of times. CDR3 sequence: CASSVEASDNQPQHF. The CDR3 region has the DNA TGTGCCAGCAGTGTGGAAGCCAGCGATAATCAGCCCCAGCATTTT. This chain connects TRBV2 to TRBJ1-5; D is unresolved. Between the trimmed V and J ends, which lost 4 bases and 4 bases, there was a span of 14 bases. The CDR3 loop spans 15 amino acids. Germline CDR1 reads SNHLY; CDR2 reads FYNNEI.

This clonotype was picked up a small number of times. The chain joins TRBV7-2 to TRBJ2-5, with D possibly being TRBD2 (6 bases). The CDR3 loop spans 15 amino acids. CDR1 is SGHTA, CDR2 FQGNSA, per germline. V lost 5 bases and J 5 bases, leaving 18 bases between the germline ends. CDR3 region: CASSRRSGSWETQYF. CDR3 sequence (DNA): TGTGCCAGCAGCCGTCGTTCCGGGAGCTGGGAGACCCAGTACTTC.

In its sample, this clonotype was seen many times. The chain employs TRBV4-3 and TRBJ2-1; 11 bases match TRBD2. This CDR3 has 12 amino acids. V was pared by 2 bases and J by 15 bases, with 3 bases of the junction left unmatched. Germline V gene data show CDR1 as LGHNA and CDR2 as YSLEER. The CDR3 DNA reads TGCGCCAGCAGCCAAACTAGCGGGAGAGCGTTCTTC. Translating it yields CASSQTSGRAFF.

This rearrangement joins TRBV6-5 to TRBJ2-7, with TRBD2 matching over 10 bases. The CDR3 length is 16 residues. CDR1 and CDR2 (germline): MNHEY, SVGAGI. V dropped 2 bases and J dropped 6; count of bases not matched to a gene: 10. The CDR3 is CASSYTCVSGRCEQYF. The CDR3 DNA reads as TGTGCCAGCAGTTACACCTGCGTTAGCGGGAGGTGCGAGCAGTACTTC.

This clonotype was detected only a few times. The chain combines TRBV5-1 with TRBJ2-1, with 9 bases aligning to TRBD2. Germline CDR1 SGHRS, CDR2 YFSETQ. V gave up 0 bases and J gave up 4 bases; unmatched junction bases: 2. The CDR3 consists of 15 residues. CDR3 in DNA: TGCGCCAGCAGCTTGGTAGCGGGGGAATACAATGAGCAGTTCTTC. Amino acids: CASSLVAGEYNEQFF.

The chain recombines TRBV5-1 with TRBJ1-6; 8 bases are shared with TRBD1. CDR3 length: 15 amino acids. Germline CDR1 SGHRS, CDR2 YFSETQ. The V and J ends lost 2 bases and 10 bases, in that order; junction bases with no gene match: 8. In nucleotides, the CDR3 is TGCGCCAGCAGCTTAGCAGGGGGCGATCGGTCACCCCTCCACTTT. This sequence encodes CASSLAGGDRSPLHF.

Ten or more counts support this clonotype. The gene calls are TRBV3-1 and TRBJ2-5; D unresolved. V was clipped by 2 bases and J by 4 bases, with 2 bases between them. The germline V gene encodes CDR1 LGHDT and CDR2 YNNKEL (reference sequence). The CDR3 is 11 amino acids. The CDR3 sequence: CASSQRETQYF. CDR3 DNA sequence: TGTGCCAGCAGCCAAAGAGAGACCCAGTACTTC.

This clonotype has ten or more counts. This chain connects TRBV29-1 to TRBJ2-1, with 7 positions matching TRBD1. V gave up 4 bases and J gave up 4 bases; unmatched junction bases: 4. Germline V gene sequence: CDR1 SQVTM, CDR2 ANQGSEA. The CDR3 is made up of 13 amino acids. The CDR3 bases are TGCAGCGTTGGCCCAGGGGGTTACAATGAGCAGTTCTTC. Translating gives CSVGPGGYNEQFF.

This rearrangement joins TRBV6-2 or TRBV6-3 to TRBJ2-7; 8 positions agree with TRBD1. The CDR3 extends over 15 amino acids. V gave up 0 bases and J gave up 6 bases; unmatched junction bases: 7. From germline, CDR1 is MNHEY and CDR2 SVGEGT. The CDR3 is CASSYSRTGKVEQYF. DNA for the CDR3: TGTGCCAGCAGTTACTCGAGGACAGGGAAGGTCGAGCAGTACTTC.